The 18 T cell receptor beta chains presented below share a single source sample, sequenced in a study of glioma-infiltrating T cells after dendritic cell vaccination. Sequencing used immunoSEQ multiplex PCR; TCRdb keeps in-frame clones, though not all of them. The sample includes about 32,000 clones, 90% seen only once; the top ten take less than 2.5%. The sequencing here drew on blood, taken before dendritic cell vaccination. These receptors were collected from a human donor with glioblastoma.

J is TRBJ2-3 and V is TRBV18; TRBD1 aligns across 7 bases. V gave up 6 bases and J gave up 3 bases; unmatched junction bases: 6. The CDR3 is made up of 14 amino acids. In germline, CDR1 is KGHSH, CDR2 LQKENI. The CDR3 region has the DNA TGTGCCAGCTCTCCGACAGGGTGGACAGATACGCAGTATTTT. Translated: CASSPTGWTDTQYF.

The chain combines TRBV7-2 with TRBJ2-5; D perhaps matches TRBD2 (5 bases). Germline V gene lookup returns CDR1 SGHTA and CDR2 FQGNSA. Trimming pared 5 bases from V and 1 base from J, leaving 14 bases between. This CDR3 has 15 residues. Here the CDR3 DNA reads TGTGCCAGCAGCCGCGGGCCGCTACTCCAAGAGACCCAGTACTTC. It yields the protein CASSRGPLLQETQYF.

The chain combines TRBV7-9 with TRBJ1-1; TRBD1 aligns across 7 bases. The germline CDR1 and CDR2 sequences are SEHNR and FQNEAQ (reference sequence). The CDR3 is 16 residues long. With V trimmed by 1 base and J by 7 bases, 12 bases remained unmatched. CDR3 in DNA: TGTGCCAGCAGCTTAGTCGCCGCGAGGGGGCTTGATGAAGCTTTCTTT. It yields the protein CASSLVAARGLDEAFF. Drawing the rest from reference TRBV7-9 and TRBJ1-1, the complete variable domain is DTGVSQNPRHKITKRGQNVTFRCDPISEHNRLYWYRQTLGQGPEFLTYFQNEAQLEKSRLLSDRFSAERPKGSFSTLEIQRTEQGDSAMYLCASSLVAARGLDEAFFGQGTRLTVV.

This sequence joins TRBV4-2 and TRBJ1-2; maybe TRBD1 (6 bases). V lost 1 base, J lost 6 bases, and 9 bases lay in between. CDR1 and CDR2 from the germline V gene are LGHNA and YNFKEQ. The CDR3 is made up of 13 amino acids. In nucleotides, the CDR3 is TGTGCCAGCAGCCAAGGGGGGGGCCATGGCTACACCTTC. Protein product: CASSQGGGHGYTF.

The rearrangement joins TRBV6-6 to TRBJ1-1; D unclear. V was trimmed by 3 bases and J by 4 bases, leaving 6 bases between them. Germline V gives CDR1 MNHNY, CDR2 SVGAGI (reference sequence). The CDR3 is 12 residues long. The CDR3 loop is CASSYVGTEAFF. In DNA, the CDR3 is TGTGCCAGCAGTTATGTCGGCACTGAAGCTTTCTTT.

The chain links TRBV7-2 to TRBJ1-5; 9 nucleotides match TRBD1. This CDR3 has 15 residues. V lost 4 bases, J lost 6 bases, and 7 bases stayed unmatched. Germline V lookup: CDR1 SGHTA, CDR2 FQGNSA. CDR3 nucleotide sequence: TGTGCCAGCAGCTGGACAGGGGCGGCTAGTCAGCCCCAGCATTTT. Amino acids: CASSWTGAASQPQHF.

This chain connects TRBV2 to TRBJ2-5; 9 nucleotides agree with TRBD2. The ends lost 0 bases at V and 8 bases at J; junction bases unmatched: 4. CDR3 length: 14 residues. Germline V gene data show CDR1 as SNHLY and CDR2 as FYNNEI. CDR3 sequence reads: CASSEASGGPTQYF. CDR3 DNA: TGTGCCAGCAGTGAAGCTAGCGGGGGTCCTACCCAGTACTTC.

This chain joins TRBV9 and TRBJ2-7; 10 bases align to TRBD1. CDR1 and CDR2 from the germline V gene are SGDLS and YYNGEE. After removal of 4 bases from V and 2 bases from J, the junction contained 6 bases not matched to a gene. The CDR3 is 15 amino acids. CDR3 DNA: TGTGCCAGCAGCCTCGGGACAGGGGTCCCCTACGAGCAGTACTTC. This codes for CASSLGTGVPYEQYF.

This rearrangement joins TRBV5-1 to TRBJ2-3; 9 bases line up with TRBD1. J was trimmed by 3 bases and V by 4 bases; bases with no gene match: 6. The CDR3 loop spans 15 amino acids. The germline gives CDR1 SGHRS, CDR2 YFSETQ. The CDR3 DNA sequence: TGCGCCAGCAGCCCCGGGACAGGGACGACAGATACGCAGTATTTT. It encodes CASSPGTGTTDTQYF. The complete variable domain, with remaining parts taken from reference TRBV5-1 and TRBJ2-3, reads KAGVTQTPRYLIKTRGQQVTLSCSPISGHRSVSWYQQTPGQGLQFLFEYFSETQRNKGNFPGRFSGRQFSNSRSEMNVSTLELGDSALYLCASSPGTGTTDTQYFGPGTRLTVL.

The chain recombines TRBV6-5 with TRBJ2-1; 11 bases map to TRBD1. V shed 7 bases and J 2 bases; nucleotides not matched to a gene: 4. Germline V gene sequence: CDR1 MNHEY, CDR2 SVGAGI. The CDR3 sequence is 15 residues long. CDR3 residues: CASKRGQGAYNEQFF. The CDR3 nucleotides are TGTGCCAGCAAGAGGGGACAGGGGGCCTACAATGAGCAGTTCTTC.

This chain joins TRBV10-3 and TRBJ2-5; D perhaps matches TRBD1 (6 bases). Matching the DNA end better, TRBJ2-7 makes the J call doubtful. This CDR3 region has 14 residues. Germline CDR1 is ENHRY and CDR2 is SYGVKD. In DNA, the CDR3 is TGTGCCATCAGTGAGTCGGGGGCTATTGGCGAGCAGTACTTC. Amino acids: CAISESGAIGEQYF.

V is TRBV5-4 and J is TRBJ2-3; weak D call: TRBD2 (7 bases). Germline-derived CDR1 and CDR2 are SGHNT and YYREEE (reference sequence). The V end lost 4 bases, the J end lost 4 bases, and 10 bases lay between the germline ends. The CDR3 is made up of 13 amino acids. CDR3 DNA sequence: TGTGCCAGCAGCCGGGGGGCCGCAGATACGCAGTATTTT. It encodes CASSRGAADTQYF.

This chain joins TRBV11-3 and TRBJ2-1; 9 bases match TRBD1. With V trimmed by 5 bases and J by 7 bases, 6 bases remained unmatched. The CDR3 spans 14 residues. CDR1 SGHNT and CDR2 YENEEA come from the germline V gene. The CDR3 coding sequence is TGTGCCAGCAGCCGGACAGGGGTGAGGAATGAGCAGTTCTTC. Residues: CASSRTGVRNEQFF.

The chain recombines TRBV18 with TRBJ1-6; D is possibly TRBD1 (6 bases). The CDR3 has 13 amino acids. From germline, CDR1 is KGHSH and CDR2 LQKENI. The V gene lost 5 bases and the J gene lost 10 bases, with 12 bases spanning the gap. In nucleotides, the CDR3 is TGTGCCAGCTCATCCGGACAGAAATCACCCCTCCACTTT. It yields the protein CASSSGQKSPLHF.

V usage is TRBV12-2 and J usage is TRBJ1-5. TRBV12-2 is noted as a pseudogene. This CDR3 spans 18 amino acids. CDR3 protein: CASRLFLSRYYSNQPQHF. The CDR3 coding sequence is TGTGCAAGTCGCTTATTCTTATCCCGCTATTATAGCAATCAGCCCCAGCATTTT.

The CDR3 loop is CASRTQGARTGELFF. The CDR3 coding sequence is TGTGCCAGCAGAACCCAGGGGGCTCGCACCGGGGAGCTGTTTTTT. V and J are TRBV27 and TRBJ2-2, with 8 bases lining up with TRBD1. Germline V lookup: CDR1 MNHEY, CDR2 SMNVEV (reference sequence). The CDR3 totals 15 residues. Germline trimming cut 6 bases from V and 4 bases from J; bases unmatched to any gene: 7.

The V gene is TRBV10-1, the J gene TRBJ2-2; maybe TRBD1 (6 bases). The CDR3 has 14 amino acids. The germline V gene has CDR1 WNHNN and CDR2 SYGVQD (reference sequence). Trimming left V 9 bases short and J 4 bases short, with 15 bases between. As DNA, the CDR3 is TGCGCCAGTGCAGGGGCCGGCCGCACCGGGGAGCTGTTTTTT. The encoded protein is CASAGAGRTGELFF.

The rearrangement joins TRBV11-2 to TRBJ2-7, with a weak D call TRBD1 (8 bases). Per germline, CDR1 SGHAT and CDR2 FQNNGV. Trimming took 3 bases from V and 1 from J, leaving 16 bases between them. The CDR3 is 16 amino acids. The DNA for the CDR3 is TGTGCCAGCAGCTTTTGGGAACAGGGGGGGTCCTACGAGCAGTACTTC. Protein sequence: CASSFWEQGGSYEQYF.